The clone carrying this T cell receptor (beta chain) was counted once. The data were produced by immunoSEQ multiplex PCR, yet TCRdb's version contains in-frame clones alone and is incomplete. The repertoire has some 2,000,000 clones, 90% to 95% of them found once; the top ten carry roughly 0.13%. From germline, CDR1 is MNHNS and CDR2 SASEGT. This CDR3 comprises 13 residues. The V end lost 4 bases, the J end lost 0 bases, and 7 bases lay between the germline ends. The data are from a study of shared clonotypes between healthy human individuals. Sequencing input: naive CD4+ T cells sorted from blood. Subset here: CD45RA+ positively selected. The rearrangement links TRBV6-1 to TRBJ2-7; D gene unclear. The clonotype comes from a man between 18 and 29 years old in good health. Here the CDR3 reads CASSGGFSYEQYF. CDR3 nucleotides: TGTGCCAGCAGTGGTGGGTTCTCCTACGAGCAGTACTTC.